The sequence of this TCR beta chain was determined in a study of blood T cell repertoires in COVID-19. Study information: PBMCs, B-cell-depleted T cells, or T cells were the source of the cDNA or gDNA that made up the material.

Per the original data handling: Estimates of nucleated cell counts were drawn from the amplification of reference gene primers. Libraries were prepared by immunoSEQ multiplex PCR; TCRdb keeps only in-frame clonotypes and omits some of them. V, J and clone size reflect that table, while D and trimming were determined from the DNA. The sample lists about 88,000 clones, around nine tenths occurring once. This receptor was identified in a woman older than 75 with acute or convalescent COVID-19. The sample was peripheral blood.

Here the CDR3 reads CAWSSTPGVSYEQYF. The CDR3 DNA sequence: TGTGCCTGGAGTTCAACCCCAGGGGTCTCCTACGAGCAGTACTTC. The V and J genes are TRBV30 and TRBJ2-7; D may be TRBD1 (6 bases). Germline V gene sequence: CDR1 GTSNPN, CDR2 SVGIG (reference sequence). V dropped 2 bases and J dropped 0 bases, with 14 bases sitting between them. The CDR3 consists of 15 residues.